This T cell receptor beta chain was sequenced for a study of cytomegalovirus exposure and HLA in healthy donors. Study-level information: It was reported in a later analysis that the roughly 120 validation repertoires used the same platform as the approximately 690 first-cohort repertoires.

General study points: The authors enumerated 150 to 200 TCR beta chains as linked to cytomegalovirus. Specific recognition of CMV antigens was confirmed in vitro for a few chains (all CMV-associated).

Details on this clone: Its antigen is not identified.

The data were produced by immunoSEQ multiplex PCR, yet TCRdb's version contains in-frame clones alone and is incomplete. The repertoire holds some 170,000 clones, with around nine tenths as singletons. The CDR3 length is 13 residues. The V end was cut by 2 bases, the J end by 1 base, with 4 bases between. Germline V lookup: CDR1 SGHDT, CDR2 YYEEEE. The receptor was derived from a woman under 40 in good health and CMV-seronegative. V usage is TRBV5-6 and J usage is TRBJ1-5; the D is unclear. Sequencing was carried out using PBMCs. The CDR3 reads CASSFGSNQPQHF. The DNA of the CDR3 is TGTGCCAGCAGCTTCGGGAGCAATCAGCCCCAGCATTTT. The full variable domain, completed using reference TRBV5-6 and TRBJ1-5, is DAGVTQSPTHLIKTRGQQVTLRCSPKSGHDTVSWYQQALGQGPQFIFQYYEEEERQRGNFPDRFSGHQFPNYSSELNVNALLLGDSALYLCASSFGSNQPQHFGDGTRLSIL.